This T cell receptor (beta chain) was obtained from a study of cytomegalovirus exposure and HLA in healthy donors. About the study: T cells numbering about 180 million yielded some 110 million unique TCR beta sequences in an earlier analysis. A preliminary data release comprised around 90 million unique TCRs obtained from HLA-typed donors.

The CDR3 has 14 residues. Trimming stripped 4 bases from V and 0 bases from J, with 6 bases between. Germline CDR1 and CDR2: SNHLY and FYNNEI. Vbeta (60) and Jbeta (13) primers were used in the PCR. Data came from immunoSEQ multiplex PCR; TCRdb stores just in-frame clones and leaves some out. The profile shows some 190,000 clones, roughly 80% of them singletons. The specimen was PBMCs. This sequence was found in a female donor in good health and CMV-seronegative. This chain connects TRBV2 to TRBJ1-4, with D uncertain. The CDR3, as DNA: TGTGCCAGCAGTGGGGGAGCAACTAATGAAAAACTGTTTTTT. Amino acid sequence: CASSGGATNEKLFF.